This T cell receptor (beta chain) was obtained from a study of shared clonotypes between healthy human individuals. Libraries were prepared by immunoSEQ multiplex PCR; TCRdb keeps only in-frame clonotypes and omits some of them. The repertoire holds millions of clones, with around nine tenths as singletons. The CDR3 is made up of 11 amino acids. Trimming removed 4 bases from V and 2 bases from J, with 2 bases in between. CDR1 LNHDA and CDR2 SQIVND come from the germline V gene (reference sequence). The sequenced material came from naive CD4+ T cells sorted from blood. Stated subset: CD45RA+ positively selected. This sequence joins TRBV19 and TRBJ2-5; the D is unclear. The clonotype originates from a young man in good health. The CDR3 DNA is TGTGCCAGTAGTAGGCAAGAGACCCAGTACTTC. It codes for CASSRQETQYF.